The entry that follows covers one T cell receptor beta chain sequence. Its antigen is currently unknown. This entry is derived from a study of spatial heterogeneity in lung cancer. The wider study: Consistently, beta-chain sequences turned up in larger numbers than alpha-chain sequences did.

Germline V CDR1 and CDR2: SGDLS, YYNGEE. This CDR3 is built from 17 residues. The V gene end was trimmed by 2 bases and the J gene end by 2 bases; junction bases not matched to a gene: 9. The library protocol tagged each TCR cDNA with a unique molecular identifier. TCRdb used MiXCR to reprocess the 5' RACE reads, holding one entry per CDR3 protein. The sample holds tens of thousands of distinct CDR3 sequences; roughly 12% are singletons and the top ten take 35% to 50%. Study-wide results and limits: Ubiquitous expanded tumor TCRs were seen in blood more at resection than at follow-up.

Time point meaning: sample taken at primary tumor resection. Tumor, nontumor lung or frozen PBMC supplied whole RNA that was sequenced unsorted. The chain couples TRBV9 to TRBJ2-3; 9 positions match TRBD2. Sample: PBMCs, taken at surgery. The receptor comes from a male donor with early-stage non-small cell lung cancer. The CDR3 region is CASSVTGGGAFTDTQYF. CDR3 nucleotide sequence: TGTGCCAGCAGCGTTACGGGCGGGGGGGCTTTCACAGATACGCAGTATTTT.